One sample yielded the 19 T cell receptor beta chains listed below, sequenced in a study of blood T cell repertoires in COVID-19 (dated by TCRdb to 2020 to 2021). The receptor library was made with the immunoSEQ multiplex PCR assay. TCRdb mirrors the immuneACCESS table, restricted to in-frame sequences. Some clones are absent from its copies; in checked studies, under half trace to an unresolved V gene, and the reason for the others is unknown. This sample comprises over 150,000 clones, roughly 90% of them detected only once. Approximately 0.5% of the sample lies in the top ten. Sequencing was carried out using peripheral blood. These receptors all come from a man aged 45-65 years with acute or convalescent COVID-19.

The J gene is TRBJ2-3, the V gene TRBV15; TRBD2 is a possible D gene (6 bases). V dropped 3 bases and J dropped 5 bases, with 12 bases sitting between them. Germline CDR1 reads LNHNV; CDR2 reads YYDKDF (reference sequence). The length of the CDR3 is 14 residues. CDR3 residues: CATSREGPLDTQYF. The CDR3 DNA reads as TGTGCCACCAGCAGGGAGGGACCATTAGATACGCAGTATTTT.

V usage is TRBV7-2 and J usage is TRBJ2-1; the D gene is possibly TRBD2 (6 bases). Germline CDR1 SGHTA, CDR2 FQGNSA. The CDR3 runs to 14 residues. Trimming pared 5 bases from V and 9 bases from J, leaving 17 bases between. CDR3 in DNA: TGTGCCAGCAGCGACGGCTACAGGACTACTGAGCAGTTCTTC. It specifies CASSDGYRTTEQFF.

V and J are TRBV11-3 and TRBJ2-5, with 8 bases aligning to TRBD1. The CDR3 contains 13 residues. The germline gives CDR1 SGHNT, CDR2 YENEEA. Unmatched junction bases numbered 4, after V lost 5 bases and J lost 5 bases. In nucleotides, the CDR3 is TGTGCCAGCAGCGGCGGACAGGGTGAGACCCAGTACTTC. This encodes CASSGGQGETQYF.

This clone was seen a single time. The chain employs TRBV12-3 or TRBV12-4 and TRBJ2-5; D is uncertain. Between the trimmed V and J ends, which lost 6 bases and 5 bases, there was a span of 10 bases. The CDR3 totals 12 residues. CDR3: CASSGSWETQYF. The CDR3 nucleotides are TGTGCCAGCAGCGGGTCTTGGGAGACCCAGTACTTC.

The rearrangement joins TRBV10-2 to TRBJ1-1; D is undetermined. The CDR3 is 17 amino acids. With 7 bases removed from V and 0 bases from J, the gap between germline ends came to 21 bases. Looked up from germline, CDR1 is WSHSY and CDR2 is SAAADI. CDR3 residues: CASNLQAHPTMNTEAFF. DNA of the CDR3: TGCGCCAGCAATCTTCAGGCCCACCCTACCATGAACACTGAAGCTTTCTTT.

This clone was seen only once. The rearrangement joins TRBV10-3 to TRBJ2-3, with 12 positions matching TRBD1. Trimming removed 6 bases from V and 3 bases from J; junction bases left unmatched: 7. CDR1 and CDR2 (germline): ENHRY, SYGVKD. The CDR3 sequence is 16 residues long. CDR3 DNA: TGTGCCATCAGGGGACAGGGGGCATTTGGGACAGATACGCAGTATTTT. This translates into CAIRGQGAFGTDTQYF.

The chain combines TRBV30 with TRBJ2-1; 10 positions agree with TRBD2. With 1 base clipped from V and 9 bases from J, the junction kept 9 bases outside the gene matches. Germline CDR1 GTSNPN, CDR2 SVGIG (reference sequence). This CDR3 has 15 residues. CDR3 sequence reads: CAWSGLAGVIGEQFF. The CDR3 nucleotides are TGTGCCTGGAGTGGCCTAGCGGGAGTAATCGGTGAGCAGTTCTTC. The entire variable domain, with the rest obtained from reference TRBV30 and TRBJ2-1, is as follows: SQTIHQWPATLVQPVGSPLSLECTVEGTSNPNLYWYRQAAGRGLQLLFYSVGIGQISSEVPQNLSASRPQDRQFILSSKKLLLSDSGFYLCAWSGLAGVIGEQFFGPGTRLTVL.

This chain joins TRBV6-5 and TRBJ1-6, with D perhaps matching TRBD1 (6 bases). The CDR3 runs to 12 residues. Trimming cost V 6 bases and J 6 bases, with 6 bases left between them. The germline gives CDR1 MNHEY, CDR2 SVGAGI. The DNA for the CDR3 is TGTGCCAGCAGAGGGGGTAATTCACCCCTCCACTTT. Protein product: CASRGGNSPLHF.

The V call is TRBV14, the J call TRBJ2-7; possibly TRBD1 for D (6 bases). V was trimmed by 0 bases and J by 1 base, leaving 16 bases between them. Germline loops: CDR1 SGHDN, CDR2 FVKESK. This CDR3 region has 17 residues. DNA for the CDR3: TGTGCCAGCAGCCAAGATGGCAAGGGACACCTTTCCTACGAGCAGTACTTC. Protein sequence: CASSQDGKGHLSYEQYF.

As DNA, the CDR3 is TGTGCCAGCAGCCCCCGACAGGGGAAAAACACCATATATTTT. Protein product: CASSPRQGKNTIYF. The J gene is TRBJ1-3, the V gene TRBV9; TRBD1 matches at 8 bases. CDR3 length: 14 amino acids. The V segment lost 4 bases and the J segment 6 bases; nucleotides outside the gene matches: 6. CDR1 and CDR2 from the germline V gene are SGDLS and YYNGEE.

The genes are TRBV10-3 and TRBJ1-6; 7 nucleotides line up with TRBD1. The germline V gene encodes CDR1 ENHRY and CDR2 SYGVKD. CDR3 length equals 14 residues. With 6 bases clipped from V and 7 bases from J, the junction kept 6 bases outside the gene matches. CDR3 sequence reads: CAIRAQGVNSPLHF. As DNA, the CDR3 is TGTGCCATCAGAGCTCAGGGGGTCAATTCACCCCTCCACTTT.

The rearrangement links TRBV6-2 or TRBV6-3 to TRBJ2-7; no reliable D call. Between the trimmed V and J ends, which lost 4 bases and 1 base, there was a span of 11 bases. CDR3 length: 14 amino acids. The germline gives CDR1 MNHEY, CDR2 SVGEGT. The CDR3 region is CASSSRLRSYEQYF. CDR3 DNA: TGTGCCAGCAGTTCCCGACTTCGTTCCTACGAGCAGTACTTC.

The chain links TRBV4-3 to TRBJ1-2; tentative D call: TRBD1 (6 bases). This CDR3 region has 15 residues. Trimming pared 2 bases from V and 2 bases from J, leaving 12 bases between. CDR1 LGHNA and CDR2 YSLEER come from the germline V gene. The CDR3 DNA follows: TGCGCCAGCAGCCAAACCGGGACACTAAACTATGGCTACACCTTC. It encodes CASSQTGTLNYGYTF.

V and J are TRBV29-1 and TRBJ1-2; 8 bases map to TRBD1. This CDR3 spans 14 amino acids. The germline gives CDR1 SQVTM, CDR2 ANQGSEA. Trimming took 3 bases from V and 7 from J; bases not matched to a gene: 10. The CDR3 here is CSVEGGQGVGGYTF. The CDR3 bases are TGCAGCGTTGAGGGTGGACAGGGCGTAGGTGGCTACACCTTC.

This chain uses TRBV10-3 with TRBJ2-5; maybe TRBD1 (6 bases). Germline V CDR1 and CDR2: ENHRY, SYGVKD. The CDR3 sequence is 14 residues long. Trimming took off 2 bases at V and 1 base at J, with 8 bases between the two ends. CDR3 sequence reads: CAISERDIQETQYF. The CDR3 coding sequence is TGTGCCATCAGTGAGAGGGACATCCAAGAGACCCAGTACTTC.

The rearrangement uses TRBV30 and TRBJ1-2; tentatively, D is TRBD1 (6 bases). CDR3 length equals 15 residues. V lost 5 bases to trimming and J lost 4 bases, with 20 bases between them. Germline V gene data show CDR1 as GTSNPN and CDR2 as SVGIG (reference sequence). Written as DNA, the CDR3 is TGTGCCTGGGGGAGCCCGGGGGGCGCAATCTATGGCTACACCTTC. Translation: CAWGSPGGAIYGYTF. Looking up the rest from reference TRBV30 and TRBJ1-2 gives the full variable domain: SQTIHQWPATLVQPVGSPLSLECTVEGTSNPNLYWYRQAAGRGLQLLFYSVGIGQISSEVPQNLSASRPQDRQFILSSKKLLLSDSGFYLCAWGSPGGAIYGYTFGSGTRLTVV.

This clone has more than one count but fewer than ten. Within the sample, other DNA sequences also encode this same CDR3. This chain connects TRBV19 to TRBJ1-1; 8 bases fit TRBD1. CDR1 and CDR2 from the germline V gene are LNHDA and SQIVND (reference sequence). The CDR3 is made up of 14 amino acids. The V and J ends lost 6 bases and 1 base, in that order; junction bases with no gene match: 4. The DNA of the CDR3 is TGTGCCAGTAGAGGAACAGGGGGGAACACTGAAGCTTTCTTT. Protein product: CASRGTGGNTEAFF.

The chain carries TRBV28 and TRBJ2-1; 16 bases fit TRBD2. This CDR3 contains 19 residues. The V segment lost 7 bases and the J segment 0 bases; nucleotides outside the gene matches: 9. Germline values: CDR1 MDHEN, CDR2 SYDVKM. The CDR3 DNA reads as TGTGCCAGCACTTTTTCGGGACTAGCGGGGGGGAGCTCCTACAATGAGCAGTTCTTC. Translating gives CASTFSGLAGGSSYNEQFF. Using reference TRBV28 and TRBJ2-1 for the parts outside the CDR3, the full variable domain is DVKVTQSSRYLVKRTGEKVFLECVQDMDHENMFWYRQDPGLGLRLIYFSYDVKMKEKGDIPEGYSVSREKKERFSLILESASTNQTSMYLCASTFSGLAGGSSYNEQFFGPGTRLTVL.

This clone has only a few counts. The V call is TRBV19, the J call TRBJ1-6, with a weak D call TRBD1 (5 bases). The CDR3 is made up of 15 amino acids. The germline gives CDR1 LNHDA, CDR2 SQIVND (reference sequence). Trimming left V 8 bases short and J 7 bases short, with 18 bases between. The CDR3 coding sequence is TGTGCCAGTTCCGACAGAGCTTTGGCCAATTCACCCCTCCACTTT. It encodes CASSDRALANSPLHF.